The following is a TCR beta chain sequence with its context. This sample was taken from a study of blood T cell repertoires in COVID-19. Study in general: From the United States, Italy and Spain came samples of acute and convalescent COVID-19. T cells, B-cell-depleted T cells, or PBMCs provided the cDNA or gDNA that served as material.

This CDR3 spans 14 amino acids. V shed 3 bases, J shed 7 bases, and the junction held 7 bases outside the gene matches. Germline V gene data show CDR1 as LNHDA and CDR2 as SQIVND (reference sequence). How the authors handled the data: Researchers report that nucleated cell counts were estimated from reference gene primer amplification. Profiling relied on immunoSEQ multiplex PCR, and the TCRdb table lists in-frame clones only, not all of them. That table furnishes V, J and clone size, whereas the DNA furnished D and trimming. The repertoire holds 85,000 to 130,000 clones, with 90% to 95% as singletons.

Material: peripheral blood. The source of this sequence is a human donor in a cohort sampled during active COVID-19. This chain joins TRBV19 and TRBJ1-1, with 8 nucleotides matching TRBD1. CDR3 in amino acids: CASSILTGGNEAFF. The CDR3 DNA is TGTGCCAGTAGTATTCTAACAGGGGGAAATGAAGCTTTCTTT.